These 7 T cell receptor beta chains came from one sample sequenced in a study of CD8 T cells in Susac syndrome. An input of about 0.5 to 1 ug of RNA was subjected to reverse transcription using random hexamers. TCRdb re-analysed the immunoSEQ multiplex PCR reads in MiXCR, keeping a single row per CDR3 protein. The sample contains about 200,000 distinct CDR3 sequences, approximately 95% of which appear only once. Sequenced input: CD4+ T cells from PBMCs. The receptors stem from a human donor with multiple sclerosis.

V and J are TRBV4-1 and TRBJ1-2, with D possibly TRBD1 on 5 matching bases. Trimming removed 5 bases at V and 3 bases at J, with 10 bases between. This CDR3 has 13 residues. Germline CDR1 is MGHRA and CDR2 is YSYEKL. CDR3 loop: CASSAGTDYGYTF. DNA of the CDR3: TGCGCCAGCAGCGCCGGGACCGACTATGGCTACACCTTC.

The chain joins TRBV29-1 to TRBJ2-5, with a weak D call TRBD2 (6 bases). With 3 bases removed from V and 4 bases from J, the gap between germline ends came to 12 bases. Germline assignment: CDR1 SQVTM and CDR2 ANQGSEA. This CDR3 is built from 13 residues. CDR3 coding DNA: TGCAGCGTTGATGGGACTCATCTAGAGACCCAGTACTTC. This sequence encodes CSVDGTHLETQYF.

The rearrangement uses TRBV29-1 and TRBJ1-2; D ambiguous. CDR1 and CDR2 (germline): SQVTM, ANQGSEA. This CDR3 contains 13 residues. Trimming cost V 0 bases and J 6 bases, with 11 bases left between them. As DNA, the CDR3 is TGCAGCGTTGAAGATCAGGACCCAAATGGCTACACCTTC. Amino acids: CSVEDQDPNGYTF.

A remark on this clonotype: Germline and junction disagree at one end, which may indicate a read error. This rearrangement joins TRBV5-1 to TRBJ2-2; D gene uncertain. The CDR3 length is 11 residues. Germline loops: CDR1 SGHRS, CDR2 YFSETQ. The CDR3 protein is CASQNPGELFF. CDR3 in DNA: TGCGCCAGCCAGAACCCCGGGGAGCTGTTTTTT. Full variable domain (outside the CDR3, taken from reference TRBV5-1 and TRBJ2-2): KAGVTQTPRYLIKTRGQQVTLSCSPISGHRSVSWYQQTPGQGLQFLFEYFSETQRNKGNFPGRFSGRQFSNSRSEMNVSTLELGDSALYLCASQNPGELFFGEGSRLTVL.

Written as DNA, the CDR3 is TGTGCCAGCAGCCGTCCAACGAACACCGGGGAGCTGTTTTTT. It translates to CASSRPTNTGELFF. The chain uses TRBV3-1 and TRBJ2-2; no definite D call. The CDR3 is made up of 14 amino acids. Trimming shortened V by 4 bases and J by 0 bases, and 6 bases separated the two germline ends. The germline V gene has CDR1 LGHDT and CDR2 YNNKEL (reference sequence).

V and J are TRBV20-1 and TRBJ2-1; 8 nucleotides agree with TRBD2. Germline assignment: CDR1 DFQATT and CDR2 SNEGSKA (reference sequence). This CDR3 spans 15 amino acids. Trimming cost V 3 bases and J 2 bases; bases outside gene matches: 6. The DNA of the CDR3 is TGCAGTGCTAGTATGCGAGCGGGGGCCTACAATGAGCAGTTCTTC. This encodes CSASMRAGAYNEQFF.

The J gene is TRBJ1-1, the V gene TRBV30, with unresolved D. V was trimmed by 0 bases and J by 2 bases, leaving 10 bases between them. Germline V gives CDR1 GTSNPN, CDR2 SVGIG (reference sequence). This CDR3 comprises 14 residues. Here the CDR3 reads CAWSVGNPNTEAFF. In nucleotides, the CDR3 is TGTGCCTGGAGTGTGGGGAATCCAAACACTGAAGCTTTCTTT. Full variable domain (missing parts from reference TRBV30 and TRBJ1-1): SQTIHQWPATLVQPVGSPLSLECTVEGTSNPNLYWYRQAAGRGLQLLFYSVGIGQISSEVPQNLSASRPQDRQFILSSKKLLLSDSGFYLCAWSVGNPNTEAFFGQGTRLTVV.